This T cell receptor (beta chain) was captured in a study of blood T cell repertoires in COVID-19. Per the study methods: How many nucleated cells were present was estimated from reference gene primer amplification. Profiling relied on immunoSEQ multiplex PCR, and the TCRdb table lists in-frame clones only, not all of them. V and J calls plus clone size are reproduced from that table; the DNA served to infer D and trimming. This sample has about 140,000 clones; approximately 90% occur once, and the top ten carry approximately 9.9%. Trimming cost V 2 bases and J 8 bases, with 9 bases left between them. Germline lookup yields CDR1 MNHEY and CDR2 SVGAGI. The CDR3 has 12 amino acids.

V usage is TRBV6-5 and J usage is TRBJ1-1; D is possibly TRBD1 (5 bases). The TCR originated in an elderly woman with acute or convalescent COVID-19. Sequences were obtained from peripheral blood. CDR3 nucleotides: TGTGCCAGCAGTTACGGAGGGGTCGAAGCTTTCTTT. It translates to CASSYGGVEAFF.